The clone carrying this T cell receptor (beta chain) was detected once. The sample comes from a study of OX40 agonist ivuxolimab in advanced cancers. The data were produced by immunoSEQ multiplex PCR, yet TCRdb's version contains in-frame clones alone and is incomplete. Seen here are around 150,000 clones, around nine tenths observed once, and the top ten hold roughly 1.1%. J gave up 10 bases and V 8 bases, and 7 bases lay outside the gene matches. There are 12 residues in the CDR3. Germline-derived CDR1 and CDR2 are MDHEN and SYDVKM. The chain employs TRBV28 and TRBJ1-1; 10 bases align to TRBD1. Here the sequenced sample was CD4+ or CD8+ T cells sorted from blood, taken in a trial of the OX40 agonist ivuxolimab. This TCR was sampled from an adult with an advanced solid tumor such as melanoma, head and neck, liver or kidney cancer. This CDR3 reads CASRGGTGAAFF. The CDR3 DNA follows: TGTGCCAGCCGGGGTGGGACAGGGGCAGCTTTCTTT.